The 17 T cell receptor beta chains below were found in one sample sequenced in a study of somatic mutations in cytotoxic T cells in rheumatoid arthritis. Measured with immunoSEQ multiplex PCR; TCRdb has only the in-frame clones, and not every one. The repertoire holds more than 12,000 clones, with 65% to 80% as singletons. Source material: CD8+ T cells sorted from blood. The receptor source for this set is an adult with rheumatoid arthritis.

On this clone: A read error may produce the germline difference seen at one junction end. The genes are TRBV29-1 and TRBJ1-2; D not resolved. Per the germline V gene, CDR1 is SQVTM and CDR2 is ANQGSEA. CDR3 length: 8 amino acids. CDR3 amino acids: CSVGWDGF. DNA for the CDR3: TGCAGCGTTGGGTGGGATGGCTTC.

This clone was detected only a few times. The rearrangement joins TRBV6-5 to TRBJ1-2; D gene unclear. This CDR3 has 13 amino acids. Germline assignment: CDR1 MNHEY and CDR2 SVGAGI. Trimming stripped 0 bases from V and 8 bases from J, with 10 bases between. CDR3 protein: CASSYSTLSGYTF. The CDR3 DNA is TGTGCCAGCAGTTACTCAACGTTATCGGGCTACACCTTC.

V usage is TRBV28 and J usage is TRBJ1-5; D unclear. Trimming left V 4 bases short and J 4 bases short, with 8 bases between. Germline V lookup: CDR1 MDHEN, CDR2 SYDVKM. This CDR3 contains 13 residues. The DNA for the CDR3 is TGTGCCAGCAGTTGGGCCGTTAATCAGCCCCAGCATTTT. Translating gives CASSWAVNQPQHF.

V and J are TRBV19 and TRBJ2-3, with D perhaps matching TRBD1 or TRBD2 (5 bases each). V was pared by 7 bases and J by 7 bases, with 21 bases between. The germline V gene encodes CDR1 LNHDA and CDR2 SQIVND (reference sequence). The CDR3 totals 15 residues. CDR3 nucleotide sequence: TGTGCCAGTACCCTAGGGGCAGGGAGTGCCTATACGCAGTATTTT. Its translation is CASTLGAGSAYTQYF. Supplemented by reference TRBV19 and TRBJ2-3, the full variable domain reads DGGITQSPKYLFRKEGQNVTLSCEQNLNHDAMYWYRQDPGQGLRLIYYSQIVNDFQKGDIAEGYSVSREKKESFPLTVTSAQKNPTAFYLCASTLGAGSAYTQYFGPGTRLTVL.

The chain is built from TRBV5-4 and TRBJ2-5; 14 nucleotides match TRBD2. Germline assignment: CDR1 SGHNT and CDR2 YYREEE (reference sequence). Unmatched junction bases numbered 14, after V lost 4 bases and J lost 9 bases. CDR3 length: 17 residues. This CDR3 is CASSPRLGLAGVGAQYF. CDR3 sequence (DNA): TGTGCCAGCAGCCCCCGGTTGGGACTAGCGGGGGTAGGGGCCCAGTACTTC.

By share of the sample, this clone is medium-sized. V is TRBV7-3 and J is TRBJ2-5; a weak D match, TRBD2 (5 bases). Germline CDR1 is SGHTA and CDR2 is FQGTGA. The CDR3 runs to 15 residues. V gave up 1 base and J gave up 2 bases, with 11 bases separating them. The CDR3 region is CASSLSGFEQETQYF. The CDR3 region has the DNA TGTGCCAGCAGCTTAAGCGGGTTCGAACAAGAGACCCAGTACTTC. Combining the CDR3 with reference TRBV7-3 and TRBJ2-5 gives the whole variable domain GAGVSQTPSNKVTEKGKYVELRCDPISGHTALYWYRQSLGQGPEFLIYFQGTGAADDSGLPNDRFFAVRPEGSVSTLKIQRTERGDSAVYLCASSLSGFEQETQYFGPGTRLLVL.

Sample share makes this clone medium-sized. The chain uses TRBV27 and TRBJ2-7, with 8 positions matching TRBD1. V was pared by 5 bases and J by 0 bases, with 6 bases of the junction left unmatched. The germline gives CDR1 MNHEY, CDR2 SMNVEV (reference sequence). The CDR3 runs to 15 residues. CDR3 nucleotides: TGTGCCAGCAGTCGACAGGGGACCAGCTCCTACGAGCAGTACTTC. It codes for CASSRQGTSSYEQYF.

This clone is termed medium-sized. V usage is TRBV7-9 and J usage is TRBJ1-6; tentatively, D is TRBD1 (5 bases). Germline V gene sequence: CDR1 SEHNR, CDR2 FQNEAQ (reference sequence). This CDR3 has 14 amino acids. V lost 2 bases, J lost 7 bases, and 9 bases lay in between. The CDR3, as DNA: TGTGCCAGCAGCTTAATTGAGGGGAATTCACCCCTCCACTTT. Residues: CASSLIEGNSPLHF.

This clone has a handful of counts. J is TRBJ2-3 and V is TRBV27, with D hard to call. This CDR3 is built from 14 residues. Germline assignment: CDR1 MNHEY and CDR2 SMNVEV (reference sequence). V lost 6 bases and J lost 2, with 12 bases in between. CDR3 coding DNA: TGTGCCAGCAGCGTTGACGGCCCCACAGATACGCAGTATTTT. Protein product: CASSVDGPTDTQYF.

A word on this clone: At one boundary the junction diverges from the germline segment, which might be a read error. V usage is TRBV7-7 and J usage is TRBJ2-5; 7 bases line up with TRBD1. In germline, CDR1 is SSHAT, CDR2 FNYEAQ (reference sequence). This CDR3 region has 17 residues. The DNA of the CDR3 is TGTGCTAGCAGCTTAGCCACGGGACAGTTAGATCAAGAGACCCAGTACTTC. Amino acid sequence: CASSLATGQLDQETQYF.

The rearrangement uses TRBV7-9 and TRBJ2-7; D perhaps matches TRBD2 (7 bases). Germline V gives CDR1 SEHNR, CDR2 FQNEAQ (reference sequence). The V gene lost 11 bases and the J gene lost 0 bases, with 17 bases spanning the gap. The CDR3 sequence is 14 residues long. The CDR3 reads CAWGGAGVSYEQYF. The CDR3 DNA sequence: TGTGCCTGGGGGGGGGCAGGGGTCTCCTACGAGCAGTACTTC.

This chain links TRBV19 with TRBJ2-1; D remains unclear. V was trimmed by 2 bases and J by 8 bases, leaving 13 bases between them. The CDR3 spans 14 residues. The germline V gene has CDR1 LNHDA and CDR2 SQIVND (reference sequence). This CDR3 is CASSIRGVEDEQFF. The CDR3 DNA is TGTGCCAGTAGTATAAGAGGAGTCGAGGATGAGCAGTTCTTC.

The chain couples TRBV6-6 to TRBJ2-5; TRBD2 matches at 7 bases. The germline gives CDR1 MNHNY, CDR2 SVGAGI (reference sequence). The CDR3 totals 13 residues. Trimming took 7 bases from V and 5 from J; bases not matched to a gene: 7. DNA for the CDR3: TGTGCCAGCACCTCGGGGGGTCGGGAGACCCAGTACTTC. Translating gives CASTSGGRETQYF.

This chain links TRBV5-1 with TRBJ2-3; 8 bases are shared with TRBD2. Germline V gene sequence: CDR1 SGHRS, CDR2 YFSETQ. Germline trimming cut 2 bases from V and 2 bases from J; bases unmatched to any gene: 7. The CDR3 runs 16 residues. The CDR3 DNA follows: TGCGCCAGCAGCTTCCCCGGGGGGGCGTCCACAGATACGCAGTATTTT. It codes for CASSFPGGASTDTQYF.

The CDR3 spells CASSETYEQYF. Here the CDR3 DNA reads TGTGCCAGCAGCGAGACCTACGAGCAGTACTTC. The J gene is TRBJ2-7, the V gene TRBV7-3; no reliable D call. The CDR3 is 11 amino acids. The germline V gene encodes CDR1 SGHTA and CDR2 FQGTGA. V lost 5 bases to trimming and J lost 2 bases, with 4 bases between them.

The chain couples TRBV4-3 to TRBJ1-1; D may be TRBD1 (6 bases). The CDR3 runs to 15 residues. The V gene lost 4 bases and the J gene lost 5 bases, with 17 bases spanning the gap. The germline V gene encodes CDR1 LGHNA and CDR2 YSLEER. The CDR3 sequence: CASSLQPQGWTEAFF. The CDR3 region has the DNA TGCGCCAGCAGCCTTCAGCCACAGGGATGGACTGAAGCTTTCTTT.

V usage is TRBV6-6 and J usage is TRBJ2-1; the match to TRBD2 covers 9 bases. CDR3 size: 15 residues. CDR1 and CDR2 (germline): MNHNY, SVGAGI (reference sequence). V was clipped by 8 bases and J by 16 bases; unmatched bases: 21. DNA for the CDR3: TGTGCCAGCGGGGCCACACTAGCGGGCGGCACTTTGGATTTCTTC. Protein product: CASGATLAGGTLDFF.